This T cell receptor beta chain was captured in a study of beta chain features in type 1 diabetes. Expressed TCRB transcripts were sequenced, since all the RNA that had been isolated was reverse transcribed. Libraries were prepared by immunoSEQ multiplex PCR; TCRdb keeps only in-frame clonotypes and omits some of them. The data hold 640,000 or so clones, with around 15% observed a single time. In its sample, this clone was seen a few times. Its antigen is currently unknown. Central memory, naive, regulatory and stem cell-like memory CD4+ cells were sorted by CD45RO/CCR7/CD25/CD127/CD95/CD27. Study results and caveats: The VDJ junctions of type 1 diabetes patients carried fewer insertions and more deletions. The cDNA sequencing approach could over-represent high-TCR-expressing cells. Moderate but significant shortening of TCRB CDR3s was recorded in all four CD4+ subsets from Type 1 diabetes patients.

The sequencing sample was made of naive CD4+ T cells from blood. The TCR sequence derives from a man aged 18 to 30 with type 1 diabetes.

CDR3 coding DNA: TGTGCCAGCAGCTTGCCTGCTAGCACAGATACGCAGTATTTT. Its translation is CASSLPASTDTQYF. This chain links TRBV5-4 with TRBJ2-3; D is unresolved. CDR1 and CDR2 from the germline V gene are SGHNT and YYREEE (reference sequence). V lost 1 base to trimming and J lost 0 bases, with 6 bases between them. This CDR3 has 14 residues.